Following are 22 T cell receptor beta chains from one sample sequenced in a study of blood T cell repertoires in COVID-19. Here immunoSEQ multiplex PCR was the method, and the copy in TCRdb shows in-frame clones only, minus some. In the table there are around 20,000 clones, about nine tenths of which are singletons. Sequenced: peripheral blood. Source of these receptors: a human donor in a cohort sampled during active COVID-19.

The chain links TRBV5-6 to TRBJ1-1, with 11 bases aligning to TRBD1. Germline V gene lookup returns CDR1 SGHDT and CDR2 YYEEEE. CDR3 length: 16 residues. V shed 3 bases, J shed 9 bases, and the junction held 13 bases outside the gene matches. DNA of the CDR3: TGTGCCAGCAGCTATTACGGGACAGGGGGTCATCCAAAAGCTTTCTTT. It specifies CASSYYGTGGHPKAFF.

The count of this clone is one. The chain joins TRBV10-3 to TRBJ2-5, with D possibly being TRBD2 (6 bases). The ends were cut back, 4 bases at V and 5 bases at J, with 11 bases in the middle. Germline CDR1 ENHRY, CDR2 SYGVKD. This CDR3 is 13 amino acids long. CDR3 coding DNA: TGTGCCATCAGTGCCCCGGGAGCGGAGACCCAGTACTTC. Its protein is CAISAPGAETQYF.

The V and J genes are TRBV15 and TRBJ2-7; 14 nucleotides match TRBD2. J was trimmed by 1 base and V by 5 bases; bases with no gene match: 4. This CDR3 spans 16 amino acids. Germline V gene sequence: CDR1 LNHNV, CDR2 YYDKDF (reference sequence). CDR3 region: CATSAGLAGGSYEQYF. The CDR3 region has the DNA TGTGCCACCAGCGCCGGACTAGCGGGAGGATCCTACGAGCAGTACTTC.

V is TRBV5-4 and J is TRBJ2-7; the match to TRBD2 covers 13 bases. Germline values: CDR1 SGHNT, CDR2 YYREEE (reference sequence). The V and J ends lost 4 bases and 1 base, in that order; junction bases with no gene match: 8. This CDR3 has 17 residues. The CDR3 DNA reads as TGTGCCAGCAGCCCGGGGACTAGCGGGGTGAGATCCTACGAGCAGTACTTC. Protein product: CASSPGTSGVRSYEQYF. Looking up the rest from reference TRBV5-4 and TRBJ2-7 gives the full variable domain: ETGVTQSPTHLIKTRGQQVTLRCSSQSGHNTVSWYQQALGQGPQFIFQYYREEENGRGNFPPRFSGLQFPNYSSELNVNALELDDSALYLCASSPGTSGVRSYEQYFGPGTRLTVT.

The chain joins TRBV27 to TRBJ1-5; 8 bases fit TRBD1. The J segment lost 0 bases and the V segment lost 5 bases, leaving 15 bases of the junction unmatched. The CDR3 has 19 residues. In germline, CDR1 is MNHEY, CDR2 SMNVEV (reference sequence). CDR3 region: CASSRRTGQGTYSNQPQHF. The DNA for the CDR3 is TGTGCCAGCAGTCGCCGGACAGGGCAGGGTACTTATAGCAATCAGCCCCAGCATTTT.

Within the sample, this clone is large. Germline is not matched at one junction end, which may reflect a read error. The chain recombines TRBV27 with TRBJ2-7, with TRBD2 matching 7 bases. Germline loops: CDR1 MNHEY, CDR2 SMNVEV (reference sequence). This CDR3 spans 16 amino acids. The CDR3 sequence: CASSLSTSSLNYEQYF. The CDR3 DNA reads TGTGCCAGCAGTCTATCGACTAGCTCGCTGAACTACGAGCAGTACTTC.

This chain joins TRBV19 and TRBJ2-5; 7 bases line up with TRBD1. The germline V gene has CDR1 LNHDA and CDR2 SQIVND (reference sequence). The CDR3 spans 16 residues. With V trimmed by 6 bases and J by 1 base, 11 bases remained unmatched. The CDR3 DNA reads as TGTGCCAGTAGACAGAATCTAGGGACAGTCCAAGAGACCCAGTACTTC. As protein: CASRQNLGTVQETQYF.

The CDR3 sequence: CASSLGLAQENTQYF. In nucleotides, the CDR3 is TGTGCCAGCAGCTTAGGGCTAGCGCAGGAAAATACGCAGTATTTT. V is TRBV7-2 and J is TRBJ2-3, with TRBD2 as a possible D gene (6 bases). The CDR3 runs 15 residues. The ends were cut back, 1 base at V and 7 bases at J, with 15 bases in the middle. Germline CDR1 and CDR2: SGHTA and FQGNSA.

This clone has a single count. The J gene is TRBJ2-7, the V gene TRBV7-9; D is uncertain. With 10 bases removed from V and 2 bases from J, the gap between germline ends came to 9 bases. This CDR3 contains 11 residues. Germline V gene sequence: CDR1 SEHNR, CDR2 FQNEAQ (reference sequence). The CDR3 loop reads CAISSPYEQYF. CDR3 DNA sequence: TGTGCCATCAGTAGTCCCTACGAGCAGTACTTC.

The chain has TRBV27 and TRBJ1-5; D is undetermined. CDR3 length equals 15 residues. Trimming pared 5 bases from V and 7 bases from J, leaving 18 bases between. Germline loops: CDR1 MNHEY, CDR2 SMNVEV (reference sequence). DNA for the CDR3: TGTGCCAGCAGTCCCACCTTAACCCTGGCCCAGCCCCAGCATTTT. Encoded protein: CASSPTLTLAQPQHF.

V gene TRBV7-2 combines with J gene TRBJ2-5, with 9 bases fitting TRBD1. CDR1 is SGHTA, CDR2 FQGNSA, per germline. This CDR3 contains 16 residues. V shed 1 base and J 5 bases; nucleotides not matched to a gene: 8. The CDR3 sequence: CASSLEGTGLGETQYF. The CDR3 DNA reads as TGTGCCAGCAGCTTAGAGGGGACAGGGCTTGGGGAGACCCAGTACTTC.

The gene calls are TRBV5-1 and TRBJ2-1, with D tentatively TRBD2 (5 bases). Trimming pared 0 bases from V and 3 bases from J, leaving 10 bases between. The CDR3 runs 15 residues. CDR1 and CDR2 from the germline V gene are SGHRS and YFSETQ. In DNA form, the CDR3 reads TGCGCCAGCAGCTTGGTGTCGGGATTCTACAATGAGCAGTTCTTC. Translation gives CASSLVSGFYNEQFF.

This sequence joins TRBV6-1 and TRBJ2-5; TRBD1 matches at 8 bases. The J segment lost 5 bases and the V segment lost 2 bases, leaving 4 bases of the junction unmatched. The CDR3 runs 14 residues. CDR1 and CDR2 (germline): MNHNS, SASEGT. CDR3 amino acids: CASSESRGQETQYF. In DNA, the CDR3 is TGTGCCAGCAGTGAATCCAGGGGGCAGGAGACCCAGTACTTC.

The CDR3: CASSLFQPGLAGESGTQYF. The CDR3 coding sequence is TGCGCCAGCAGCTTATTTCAGCCTGGACTAGCGGGGGAGAGTGGGACCCAGTACTTC. The genes are TRBV5-1 and TRBJ2-5; 13 bases fit TRBD2. Germline CDR1 is SGHRS and CDR2 is YFSETQ. CDR3 length equals 19 residues. V lost 2 bases to trimming and J lost 7 bases; unmatched junction nucleotides: 17.

J is TRBJ2-7 and V is TRBV7-6; 10 positions agree with TRBD2. The germline gives CDR1 SGHVS, CDR2 FNYEAQ. The CDR3 is 14 residues long. Trimming cost V 4 bases and J 5 bases; bases outside gene matches: 5. CDR3 bases: TGTGCCAGCAGCTCCCCAGCGGGAGGGGACGAGCAGTACTTC. Protein product: CASSSPAGGDEQYF. The full variable domain, with the rest looked up from reference TRBV7-6 and TRBJ2-7, is GAGVSQSPRYKVTKRGQDVALRCDPISGHVSLYWYRQALGQGPEFLTYFNYEAQQDKSGLPNDRFSAERPEGSISTLTIQRTEQRDSAMYRCASSSPAGGDEQYFGPGTRLTVT.

V usage is TRBV9 and J usage is TRBJ2-7; D is ambiguous. Germline V gene lookup returns CDR1 SGDLS and CDR2 YYNGEE. The CDR3 runs to 15 residues. V shed 0 bases and J shed 3 bases, with 13 bases lying between them. The CDR3 loop is CASSVGSLGNYEQYF. The CDR3 region has the DNA TGTGCCAGCAGCGTAGGGTCGTTGGGCAACTACGAGCAGTACTTC.

The gene calls are TRBV7-9 and TRBJ1-4; 8 bases align to TRBD1. Germline V gene sequence: CDR1 SEHNR, CDR2 FQNEAQ (reference sequence). The CDR3 extends over 16 amino acids. V lost 5 bases, J lost 0 bases, and 5 bases stayed unmatched. In DNA, the CDR3 is TGTGCCAGCAGCAAACAGGGGGTAACAACTAATGAAAAACTGTTTTTT. The encoded protein is CASSKQGVTTNEKLFF.

The chain uses TRBV9 and TRBJ2-5, with 7 nucleotides matching TRBD2. Per the germline V gene, CDR1 is SGDLS and CDR2 is YYNGEE. V lost 6 bases, J lost 5 bases, and 7 bases stayed unmatched. CDR3 length equals 13 residues. CDR3 sequence (DNA): TGTGCCAGCAACACGGGAGGAAAGGAGACCCAGTACTTC. Amino acid sequence: CASNTGGKETQYF.

The rearrangement joins TRBV10-3 to TRBJ1-2, with unresolved D. This CDR3 has 13 amino acids. CDR1 is ENHRY and CDR2 is SYGVKD in the germline V gene. Trimming removed 2 bases from V and 2 bases from J, with 6 bases in between. DNA of the CDR3: TGTGCCATCAGTGAGACCCTAAACTATGGCTACACCTTC. This gives the protein CAISETLNYGYTF.

The chain has TRBV25-1 and TRBJ2-5, with 12 nucleotides matching TRBD2. Germline CDR1 MGHDK, CDR2 SYGVNS. V lost 5 bases to trimming and J lost 2 bases; unmatched junction nucleotides: 6. CDR3 length: 16 residues. For the CDR3, the DNA is TGTGCCAGCAGTAGGCTAGCGGGGGGGGCACAAGAGACCCAGTACTTC. As protein: CASSRLAGGAQETQYF.

This rearrangement joins TRBV10-3 to TRBJ2-3, with D possibly being TRBD2 (5 bases). Germline V CDR1 and CDR2: ENHRY, SYGVKD. Deletions cut 0 bases from V and 2 bases from J, with 12 bases between. This CDR3 spans 16 amino acids. The CDR3 region is CAISESASTTTDTQYF. For the CDR3, the DNA is TGTGCCATCAGTGAGTCGGCTAGCACGACCACAGATACGCAGTATTTT.

The chain joins TRBV5-4 to TRBJ2-5; D possibly corresponds to TRBD2 (6 bases). CDR3 length equals 15 residues. Per germline, CDR1 SGHNT and CDR2 YYREEE (reference sequence). Deletions cut 4 bases from V and 2 bases from J, with 15 bases between. The CDR3 loop is CASSPGRLDQETQYF. DNA of the CDR3: TGTGCCAGCAGCCCGGGGAGACTAGATCAAGAGACCCAGTACTTC.